These 30 T cell receptor beta chains share one sample of origin, sequenced in a study of blood T cell repertoires in COVID-19. Here immunoSEQ multiplex PCR was the method, and the copy in TCRdb shows in-frame clones only, minus some. The sample includes roughly 340,000 clones, about 88% seen only once; the top ten take around 7.9%. Sequencing input: peripheral blood. The source is a woman aged 70-85 years with COVID-19, enrolled during active disease.

This clone has more than one count but fewer than ten. The chain couples TRBV6-5 to TRBJ1-2; D is unresolved. The CDR3 has 15 amino acids. Germline lookup yields CDR1 MNHEY and CDR2 SVGAGI. Trimming shortened V by 2 bases and J by 7 bases, and 17 bases separated the two germline ends. The CDR3: CASSYTPTSSSGYTF. The CDR3 region has the DNA TGTGCCAGCAGTTACACCCCGACAAGCTCCTCTGGCTACACCTTC.

V usage is TRBV6-6 and J usage is TRBJ2-5; perhaps TRBD2 as D (6 bases). The CDR3 extends over 14 amino acids. The ends were cut back, 3 bases at V and 1 base at J, with 9 bases in the middle. Per germline, CDR1 MNHNY and CDR2 SVGAGI (reference sequence). CDR3 sequence reads: CASSYAGSQETQYF. CDR3 bases: TGTGCCAGCAGTTATGCGGGGTCCCAAGAGACCCAGTACTTC.

In this sample, this clone turned up once. The chain joins TRBV5-1 to TRBJ1-2; 7 nucleotides match TRBD1. V gave up 1 base and J gave up 4 bases; unmatched junction bases: 10. CDR3 length: 16 amino acids. CDR1 is SGHRS, CDR2 YFSETQ, per germline. The CDR3 loop is CASSLSGSGGSYGYTF. CDR3 nucleotides: TGCGCCAGCAGCTTGAGCGGGTCAGGGGGGAGCTATGGCTACACCTTC.

The CDR3 sequence: CASSPRGAGLYNEQFF. DNA for the CDR3: TGTGCCAGCAGCCCCCGCGGAGCGGGACTATACAATGAGCAGTTCTTC. V usage is TRBV3-1 (or the pseudogene TRBV3-2) and J usage is TRBJ2-1; the match to TRBD2 covers 7 bases. Looked up from germline, CDR1 is LGHDT and CDR2 is YNNKEL (reference sequence). The CDR3 totals 16 residues. V was clipped by 4 bases and J by 4 bases; unmatched bases: 10.

This chain joins TRBV4-3 and TRBJ2-7; 9 positions agree with TRBD1. J was trimmed by 5 bases and V by 4 bases; bases with no gene match: 6. Germline V gives CDR1 LGHNA, CDR2 YSLEER. The CDR3 covers 14 residues. CDR3 in amino acids: CASSRRTGENEQYF. Written as DNA, the CDR3 is TGCGCCAGCAGCCGCCGGACAGGGGAGAACGAGCAGTACTTC.

This clone was recorded once. The chain has TRBV4-3 and TRBJ1-1, with D uncertain. This CDR3 comprises 14 residues. The germline V and J ends were trimmed by 1 base and 3 bases, with 9 bases remaining between them. Germline lookup yields CDR1 LGHNA and CDR2 YSLEER. The CDR3 loop is CASSQGRKYTEAFF. The CDR3 DNA reads TGCGCCAGCAGCCAAGGTCGTAAATACACTGAAGCTTTCTTT.

This clone was found once. This rearrangement joins TRBV11-3 to TRBJ2-2, with 8 bases that match TRBD1. V trimming: 3 bases; J trimming: 4 bases; junction bases outside the gene matches: 4. Germline assignment: CDR1 SGHNT and CDR2 YENEEA. The CDR3 is 15 residues long. The CDR3 DNA reads as TGTGCCAGCAGCTTTCAAACAGGGGGCACCGGGGAGCTGTTTTTT. Protein product: CASSFQTGGTGELFF.

This chain connects TRBV27 to TRBJ1-3; 7 bases align to TRBD1. The CDR3 runs 14 residues. Trimming cost V 8 bases and J 2 bases; bases outside gene matches: 6. Looked up from germline, CDR1 is MNHEY and CDR2 is SMNVEV (reference sequence). The CDR3 nucleotides read TGTGCCAGCTCCATCGGGACAGCTGGAAACACCATATATTTT. This codes for CASSIGTAGNTIYF.

The chain carries TRBV5-1 and TRBJ2-4, with D possibly being TRBD2 (7 bases). CDR1 is SGHRS, CDR2 YFSETQ, per germline. V lost 5 bases to trimming and J lost 8 bases, with 23 bases between them. The CDR3 covers 16 residues. The CDR3 DNA is TGCGCCAGCAGACAAAGCGGGGCGGGGGCTCGGGACATTCAGTACTTC. Its protein product is CASRQSGAGARDIQYF.

The CDR3 sequence: CASSPGGSNYGYTF. DNA for the CDR3: TGTGCCAGCAGTCCAGGGGGGTCTAACTATGGCTACACCTTC. This chain links TRBV2 with TRBJ1-2; the match to TRBD1 covers 7 bases. The trim removed 5 bases at V and 0 bases at J, leaving 3 bases unmatched. Per germline, CDR1 SNHLY and CDR2 FYNNEI. The CDR3 consists of 14 residues. The whole variable domain, remainder taken from reference TRBV2 and TRBJ1-2, is EPEVTQTPSHQVTQMGQEVILRCVPISNHLYFYWYRQILGQKVEFLVSFYNNEISEKSEIFDDQFSVERPDGSNFTLKIRSTKLEDSAMYFCASSPGGSNYGYTFGSGTRLTVV.

Remarks on this clone: It may be a read error: a sequence one base away is much more abundant. This same CDR3 is encoded by further DNA sequences in the sample. This rearrangement joins TRBV6-5 to TRBJ2-1, with a weak D call TRBD2 (5 bases). This CDR3 is 12 amino acids long. CDR1 and CDR2 (germline): MNHEY, SVGAGI. The V end lost 2 bases, the J end lost 7 bases, and 6 bases lay between the germline ends. The CDR3 region is CASSYGENEQFF. In DNA, the CDR3 is TGTGCCAGCAGTTACGGGGAGAATGAGCAGTTCTTC.

This chain connects TRBV27 to TRBJ1-6, with D possibly being TRBD1 (6 bases). Trimming stripped 5 bases from V and 10 bases from J, with 12 bases between. The CDR3 is made up of 13 amino acids. Germline lookup yields CDR1 MNHEY and CDR2 SMNVEV (reference sequence). CDR3 loop: CASSPSGDSPLHF. CDR3 bases: TGTGCCAGCAGTCCCTCAGGGGACTCACCCCTCCACTTT.

The J gene is TRBJ1-5, the V gene TRBV2, with TRBD1 as a possible D gene (6 bases). CDR3 length: 14 amino acids. Germline assignment: CDR1 SNHLY and CDR2 FYNNEI. Trimming stripped 1 base from V and 6 bases from J, with 10 bases between. The CDR3 DNA is TGTGCCAGCAGTGAAGATAGAGGGGGTCAGCCCCAGCATTTT. The encoded protein is CASSEDRGGQPQHF.

This clone turned up a few times. The chain uses TRBV2 and TRBJ2-3; TRBD2 is a possible D gene (5 bases). Germline V gene data show CDR1 as SNHLY and CDR2 as FYNNEI. This CDR3 spans 13 amino acids. The germline V and J ends were trimmed by 4 bases and 8 bases, with 13 bases remaining between them. CDR3 sequence reads: CASSVGLAGTQYF. CDR3 nucleotides: TGTGCCAGCAGTGTTGGACTGGCCGGTACGCAGTATTTT. Full variable domain (remainder filled in from reference TRBV2 and TRBJ2-3): EPEVTQTPSHQVTQMGQEVILRCVPISNHLYFYWYRQILGQKVEFLVSFYNNEISEKSEIFDDQFSVERPDGSNFTLKIRSTKLEDSAMYFCASSVGLAGTQYFGPGTRLTVL.

This chain links TRBV19 with TRBJ1-2; D gene unclear. CDR1 and CDR2 from the germline V gene are LNHDA and SQIVND (reference sequence). The CDR3 length is 13 residues. V was pared by 1 base and J by 1 base, with 4 bases between. The CDR3 nucleotides read TGTGCCAGTAGTATAGCGGGTAACTATGGCTACACCTTC. This sequence encodes CASSIAGNYGYTF.

The rearrangement joins TRBV10-3 to TRBJ1-1; 11 bases agree with TRBD1. Per the germline V gene, CDR1 is ENHRY and CDR2 is SYGVKD. The CDR3 sequence is 15 residues long. J was trimmed by 3 bases and V by 5 bases; bases with no gene match: 5. CDR3 protein: CAISSGQGGDTEAFF. DNA of the CDR3: TGTGCCATCAGTTCGGGACAGGGGGGCGACACTGAAGCTTTCTTT.

CDR3 amino acids: CASSQGQGGSPLHF. In DNA form, the CDR3 reads TGCGCCAGCAGCCAGGGACAGGGCGGGTCACCCCTCCACTTT. V is TRBV10-2 and J is TRBJ1-6; 9 bases agree with TRBD1. J was trimmed by 10 bases and V by 6 bases; bases with no gene match: 7. Looked up from germline, CDR1 is WSHSY and CDR2 is SAAADI. CDR3 length equals 14 residues.

This chain connects TRBV24-1 to TRBJ1-2, with TRBD1 identical over 8 bases. The CDR3 runs to 16 residues. Germline V gene sequence: CDR1 KGHDR, CDR2 SFDVKD. J gave up 2 bases and V 5 bases, and 9 bases lay outside the gene matches. The CDR3 bases are TGTGCCACCAGTGTAGCTTCAGGGGGCGGAAACTATGGCTACACCTTC. It codes for CATSVASGGGNYGYTF.

This chain links TRBV11-3 with TRBJ2-7; D gene uncertain. CDR3 length: 12 residues. Between the trimmed V and J ends, which lost 6 bases and 5 bases, there was a span of 11 bases. Looked up from germline, CDR1 is SGHNT and CDR2 is YENEEA. The CDR3 bases are TGTGCCAGCAGTTCAGGCGATCACGAGCAGTACTTC. Amino acid sequence: CASSSGDHEQYF.

The chain combines TRBV6-5 with TRBJ2-5, with 7 bases lining up with TRBD1. The CDR3 contains 13 residues. Germline V gene lookup returns CDR1 MNHEY and CDR2 SVGAGI. V was clipped by 6 bases and J by 3 bases; unmatched bases: 4. CDR3 sequence reads: CASRDGTEETQYF. In DNA form, the CDR3 reads TGTGCCAGCAGAGACGGGACAGAAGAGACCCAGTACTTC.

This sequence joins TRBV5-1 and TRBJ1-1, with TRBD1 as a possible D gene (5 bases). Germline values: CDR1 SGHRS, CDR2 YFSETQ. This CDR3 is built from 11 residues. Trimming took off 6 bases at V and 8 bases at J, with 11 bases between the two ends. The CDR3 protein is CASTRGEEAFF. CDR3 DNA: TGCGCCAGCACCCGGGGGGAAGAAGCTTTCTTT.

The chain is built from TRBV2 and TRBJ1-1, with TRBD1 matching over 9 bases. V shed 4 bases, J shed 1 base, and the junction held 7 bases outside the gene matches. The germline CDR1 and CDR2 sequences are SNHLY and FYNNEI. The length of the CDR3 is 16 residues. CDR3 DNA: TGTGCCAGCAGTGCCCGACCGGGACAGGGGAACACTGAAGCTTTCTTT. Amino acids: CASSARPGQGNTEAFF.

The chain uses TRBV7-9 and TRBJ2-7, with 9 bases matching TRBD1. Germline trimming cut 5 bases from V and 7 bases from J; bases unmatched to any gene: 9. Germline V gives CDR1 SEHNR, CDR2 FQNEAQ (reference sequence). CDR3 length equals 14 residues. CDR3 sequence (DNA): TGTGCCAGCAGCCTTTGGGACAGGGTGGAAGAGCAGTACTTC. Protein product: CASSLWDRVEEQYF.

J is TRBJ2-7 and V is TRBV18; 13 bases match TRBD2. The ends lost 4 bases at V and 3 bases at J; junction bases unmatched: 3. The CDR3 loop spans 15 amino acids. Germline V gene lookup returns CDR1 KGHSH and CDR2 LQKENI. The CDR3 sequence: CASSRTSGGFYEQYF. In DNA form, the CDR3 reads TGTGCCAGCTCACGGACTAGCGGGGGTTTCTACGAGCAGTACTTC. The full variable domain, in which reference TRBV18 and TRBJ2-7 provide the parts outside the CDR3, is NAGVMQNPRHLVRRRGQEARLRCSPMKGHSHVYWYRQLPEEGLKFMVYLQKENIIDESGMPKERFSAEFPKEGPSILRIQQVVRGDSAAYFCASSRTSGGFYEQYFGPGTRLTVT.

V usage is TRBV27 and J usage is TRBJ1-1; perhaps TRBD1 as D (6 bases). The germline V and J ends were trimmed by 3 bases and 5 bases, with 13 bases remaining between them. CDR3 size: 14 residues. The germline gives CDR1 MNHEY, CDR2 SMNVEV (reference sequence). The CDR3 reads CASSFEGGGTEAFF. CDR3 nucleotide sequence: TGTGCCAGCAGTTTTGAGGGGGGAGGGACTGAAGCTTTCTTT.

V usage is TRBV7-9 and J usage is TRBJ1-3; the D is unclear. Germline CDR1 and CDR2: SEHNR and FQNEAQ (reference sequence). This CDR3 is 15 amino acids long. V was trimmed by 4 bases and J by 0 bases, leaving 10 bases between them. This CDR3 is CASSSGRDSGNTIYF. CDR3 nucleotide sequence: TGTGCCAGCAGCTCTGGACGGGACTCTGGAAACACCATATATTTT.

The table lists this clone with a few counts. The sample holds other DNA sequences that translate to the same CDR3. The chain has TRBV4-1 and TRBJ1-2; 7 positions match TRBD1. The CDR3 has 13 amino acids. Germline CDR1 and CDR2: MGHRA and YSYEKL. The junction had 5 bases not matched to a gene; V was cut back by 3 bases and J by 7 bases. For the CDR3, the DNA is TGCGCCAGCAGCCACCCGACAGGGTCTGGCTACACCTTC. This sequence encodes CASSHPTGSGYTF.

The chain couples TRBV6-1 to TRBJ1-1; a possible D gene is TRBD1 (5 bases). Per germline, CDR1 MNHNS and CDR2 SASEGT. V lost 7 bases to trimming and J lost 8 bases, with 14 bases between them. The CDR3 extends over 12 amino acids. CDR3 coding DNA: TGTGCCAGCATTGGAAGGCGGACAGAAGCTTTCTTT. This codes for CASIGRRTEAFF.

This clone turned up a few times. V usage is TRBV15 and J usage is TRBJ1-5; TRBD1 might be the D (5 bases). The CDR3 totals 14 residues. In germline, CDR1 is LNHNV, CDR2 YYDKDF (reference sequence). The V end was cut by 3 bases, the J end by 0 bases, with 6 bases between. CDR3 sequence: CATSRGGSNQPQHF. CDR3 DNA sequence: TGTGCCACCAGCAGGGGGGGTAGCAATCAGCCCCAGCATTTT.

The chain recombines TRBV28 with TRBJ1-5, with TRBD1 identical over 9 bases. CDR1 is MDHEN and CDR2 is SYDVKM in the germline V gene. V trimming: 5 bases; J trimming: 7 bases; junction bases outside the gene matches: 6. The CDR3 is made up of 14 amino acids. The CDR3 DNA sequence: TGTGCCAGCAGTATACAGGGGGCCCGGCAGCCCCAGCATTTT. This sequence encodes CASSIQGARQPQHF.